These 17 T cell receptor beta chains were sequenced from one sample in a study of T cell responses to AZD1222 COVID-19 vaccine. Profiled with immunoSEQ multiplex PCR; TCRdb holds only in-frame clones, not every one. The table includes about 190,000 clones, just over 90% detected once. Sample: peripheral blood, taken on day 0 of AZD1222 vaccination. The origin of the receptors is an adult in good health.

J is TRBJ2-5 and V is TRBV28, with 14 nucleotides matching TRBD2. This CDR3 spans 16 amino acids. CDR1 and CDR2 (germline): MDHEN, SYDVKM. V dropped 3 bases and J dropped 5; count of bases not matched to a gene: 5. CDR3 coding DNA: TGTGCCAGCAGTTTTCCCGGACTAGCGGGAGGTGAGACCCAGTACTTC. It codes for CASSFPGLAGGETQYF.

The CDR3 DNA is TGCGCCAGCAGCGGGACTATGAACACTGAAGCTTTCTTT. Translation: CASSGTMNTEAFF. The rearrangement links TRBV10-2 to TRBJ1-1, with D tentatively TRBD1 (5 bases). Germline values: CDR1 WSHSY, CDR2 SAAADI. Trimming removed 6 bases from V and 0 bases from J, with 8 bases in between. CDR3 length equals 13 residues.

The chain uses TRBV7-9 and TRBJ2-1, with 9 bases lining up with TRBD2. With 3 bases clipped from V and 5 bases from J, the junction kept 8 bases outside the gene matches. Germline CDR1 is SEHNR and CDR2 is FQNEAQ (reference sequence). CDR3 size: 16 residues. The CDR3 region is CASSFRASGVDNEQFF. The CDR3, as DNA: TGTGCCAGCAGCTTTCGGGCTAGCGGGGTTGACAATGAGCAGTTCTTC.

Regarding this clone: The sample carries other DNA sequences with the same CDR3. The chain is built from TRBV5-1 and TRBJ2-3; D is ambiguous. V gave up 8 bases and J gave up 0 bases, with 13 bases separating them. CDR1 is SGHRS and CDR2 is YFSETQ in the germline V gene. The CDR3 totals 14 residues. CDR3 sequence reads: CASTRGGSTDTQYF. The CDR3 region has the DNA TGCGCCAGTACCCGCGGCGGAAGCACAGATACGCAGTATTTT.

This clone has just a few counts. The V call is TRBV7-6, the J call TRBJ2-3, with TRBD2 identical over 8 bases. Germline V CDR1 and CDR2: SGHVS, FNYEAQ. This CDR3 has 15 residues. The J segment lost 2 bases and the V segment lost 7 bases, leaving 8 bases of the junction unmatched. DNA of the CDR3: TGTGCCAGCACTCTGCGGGGGGCCATCACAGATACGCAGTATTTT. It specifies CASTLRGAITDTQYF.

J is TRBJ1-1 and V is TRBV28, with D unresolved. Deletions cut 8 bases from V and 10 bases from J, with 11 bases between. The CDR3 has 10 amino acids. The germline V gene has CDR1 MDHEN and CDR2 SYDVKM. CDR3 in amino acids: CASGLGRAFF. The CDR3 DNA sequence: TGTGCCAGCGGCCTCGGGAGAGCTTTCTTT.

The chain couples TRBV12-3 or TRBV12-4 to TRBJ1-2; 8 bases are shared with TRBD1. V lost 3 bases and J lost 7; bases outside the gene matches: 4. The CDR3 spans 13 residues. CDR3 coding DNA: TGTGCCAGCAGTTTGGACAGGGCGGGTGGCTACACCTTC. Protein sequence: CASSLDRAGGYTF.

The CDR3 here is CASSEGQETQYF. Written as DNA, the CDR3 is TGTGCCAGCAGCGAGGGCCAAGAGACCCAGTACTTC. V usage is TRBV11-3 and J usage is TRBJ2-5, with D maybe TRBD2 (5 bases). Germline V gene sequence: CDR1 SGHNT, CDR2 YENEEA. CDR3 length equals 12 residues. V lost 5 bases to trimming and J lost 1 base, with 5 bases between them.

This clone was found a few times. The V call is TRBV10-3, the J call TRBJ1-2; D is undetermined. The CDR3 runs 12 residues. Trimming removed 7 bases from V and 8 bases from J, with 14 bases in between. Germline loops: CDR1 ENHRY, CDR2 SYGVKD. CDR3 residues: CAINVEGRGYTF. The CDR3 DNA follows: TGTGCCATCAACGTAGAAGGAAGAGGCTACACCTTC.

CDR3 coding DNA: TGTGCCAGCAGTGAATATATGGGTCAGCCCCAGCATTTT. This gives the protein CASSEYMGQPQHF. The chain links TRBV2 to TRBJ1-5, with no clear D. This CDR3 region has 13 residues. The germline gives CDR1 SNHLY, CDR2 FYNNEI. V lost 2 bases, J lost 6 bases, and 8 bases lay in between. Supplemented by reference TRBV2 and TRBJ1-5, the full variable domain reads EPEVTQTPSHQVTQMGQEVILRCVPISNHLYFYWYRQILGQKVEFLVSFYNNEISEKSEIFDDQFSVERPDGSNFTLKIRSTKLEDSAMYFCASSEYMGQPQHFGDGTRLSIL.

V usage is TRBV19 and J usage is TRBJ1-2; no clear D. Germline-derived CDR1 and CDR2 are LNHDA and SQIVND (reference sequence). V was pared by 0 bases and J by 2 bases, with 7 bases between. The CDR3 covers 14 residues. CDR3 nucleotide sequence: TGTGCCAGTAGTATAGATCTAGAGAACTATGGCTACACCTTC. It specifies CASSIDLENYGYTF.

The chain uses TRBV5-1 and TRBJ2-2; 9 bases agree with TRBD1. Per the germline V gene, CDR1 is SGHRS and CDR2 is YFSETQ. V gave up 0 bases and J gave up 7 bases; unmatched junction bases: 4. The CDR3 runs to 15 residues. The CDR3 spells CASSLGTGVVGELFF. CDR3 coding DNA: TGCGCCAGCAGCTTGGGGACAGGGGTTGTCGGGGAGCTGTTTTTT.

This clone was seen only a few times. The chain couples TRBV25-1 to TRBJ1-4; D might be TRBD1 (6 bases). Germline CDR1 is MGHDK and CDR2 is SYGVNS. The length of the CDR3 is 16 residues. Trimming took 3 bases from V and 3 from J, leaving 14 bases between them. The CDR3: CASSDPNRVANEKLFF. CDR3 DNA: TGTGCCAGCAGTGACCCAAACAGGGTGGCTAATGAAAAACTGTTTTTT.

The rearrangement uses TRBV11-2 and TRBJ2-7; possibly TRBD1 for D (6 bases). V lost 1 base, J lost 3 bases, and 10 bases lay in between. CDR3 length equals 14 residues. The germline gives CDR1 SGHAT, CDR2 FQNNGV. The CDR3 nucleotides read TGTGCCAGCAGCTTAGGGGACACTGACTACGAGCAGTACTTC. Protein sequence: CASSLGDTDYEQYF.

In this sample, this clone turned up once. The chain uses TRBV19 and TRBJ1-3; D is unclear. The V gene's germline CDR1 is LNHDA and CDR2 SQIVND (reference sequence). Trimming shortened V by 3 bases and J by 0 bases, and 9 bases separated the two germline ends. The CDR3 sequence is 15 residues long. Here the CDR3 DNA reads TGTGCCAGTAGTATTTTCCAAAGCTCTGGAAACACCATATATTTT. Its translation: CASSIFQSSGNTIYF. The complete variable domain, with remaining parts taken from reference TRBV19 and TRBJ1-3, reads DGGITQSPKYLFRKEGQNVTLSCEQNLNHDAMYWYRQDPGQGLRLIYYSQIVNDFQKGDIAEGYSVSREKKESFPLTVTSAQKNPTAFYLCASSIFQSSGNTIYFGEGSWLTVV.

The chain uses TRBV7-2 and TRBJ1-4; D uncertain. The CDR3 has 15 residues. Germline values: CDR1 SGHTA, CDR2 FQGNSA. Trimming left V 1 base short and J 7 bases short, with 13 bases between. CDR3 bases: TGTGCCAGCAGCTTAGTTTTGCTAAGCAGTGAAAAACTGTTTTTT. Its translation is CASSLVLLSSEKLFF.

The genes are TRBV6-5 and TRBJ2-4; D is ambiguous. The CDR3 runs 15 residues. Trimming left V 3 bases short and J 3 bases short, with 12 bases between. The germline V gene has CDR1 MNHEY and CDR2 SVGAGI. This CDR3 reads CASSYEVLGKNIQYF. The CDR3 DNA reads TGTGCCAGCAGTTATGAGGTTTTGGGCAAAAACATTCAGTACTTC.